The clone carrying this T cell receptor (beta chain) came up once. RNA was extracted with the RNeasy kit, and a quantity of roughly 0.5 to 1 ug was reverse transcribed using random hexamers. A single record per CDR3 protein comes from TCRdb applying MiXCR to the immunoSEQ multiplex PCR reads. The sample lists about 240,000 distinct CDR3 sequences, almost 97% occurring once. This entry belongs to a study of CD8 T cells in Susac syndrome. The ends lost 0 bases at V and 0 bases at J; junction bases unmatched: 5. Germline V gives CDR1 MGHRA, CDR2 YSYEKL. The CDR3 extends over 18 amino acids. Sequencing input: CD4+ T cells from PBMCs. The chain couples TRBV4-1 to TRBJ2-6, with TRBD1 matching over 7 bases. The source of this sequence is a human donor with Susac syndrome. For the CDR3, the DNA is TGCGCCAGCAGCCAAGATCCAGGGGGTTCCTCTGGGGCCAACGTCCTGACTTTC. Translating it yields CASSQDPGGSSGANVLTF.